A single T cell receptor (beta chain) is shown here with its context. In the source study's methods: From reference gene primer amplification, estimates of nucleated cell counts were derived. TCRdb's copy holds only in-frame clones and misses some; the assay was immunoSEQ multiplex PCR. The D gene and trimming were derived from the DNA, and the V and J assignments and clone size from that table. The sample lists hundreds of thousands of clones, roughly 86% occurring once. Looked up from germline, CDR1 is LGHNA and CDR2 is YSLEER. The V and J ends lost 4 bases and 7 bases, in that order; junction bases with no gene match: 5. This CDR3 spans 13 amino acids. The data belong to a study of blood T cell repertoires in COVID-19. As for the study in general: Samples taken during acute and convalescent COVID-19 were collected in the United States, Italy and Spain. From T cells, B-cell-depleted T cells, or PBMCs came the material, which was cDNA or gDNA.

This sequence joins TRBV4-3 and TRBJ1-2, with 8 bases that match TRBD1. This clonotype was sampled from a human donor in a cohort sampled during active COVID-19. The sample consisted of peripheral blood. CDR3 bases: TGCGCCAGCAGCCCCTCACAGGGGGGTGGCTACACCTTC. It translates to CASSPSQGGGYTF.